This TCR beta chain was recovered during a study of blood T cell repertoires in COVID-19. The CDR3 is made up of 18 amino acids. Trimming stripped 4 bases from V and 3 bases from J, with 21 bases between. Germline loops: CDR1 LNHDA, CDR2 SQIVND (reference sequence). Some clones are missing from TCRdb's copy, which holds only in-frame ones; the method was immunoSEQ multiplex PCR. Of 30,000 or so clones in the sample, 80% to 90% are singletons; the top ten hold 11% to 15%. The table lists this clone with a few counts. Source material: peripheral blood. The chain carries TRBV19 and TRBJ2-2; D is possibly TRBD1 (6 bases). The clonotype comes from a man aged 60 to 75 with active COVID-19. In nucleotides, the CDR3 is TGTGCCAGTAGTAGCCGGGCCAGGGGAAGCCTCGACACCGGGGAGCTGTTTTTT. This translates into CASSSRARGSLDTGELFF.